These 30 T cell receptor beta chains originate from one sample sequenced in a study of blood T cell repertoires in COVID-19 (dated by TCRdb to 2018 to 2021). The receptor library was made with the immunoSEQ multiplex PCR assay. As stored in TCRdb, this immuneACCESS dataset retains in-frame rearrangements with V and J assigned. A fraction of the clones does not appear; measured against another copy, unresolved V genes explain less than half of the discrepancy, and the remainder lacks a known reason. For this sample the table gives nearly 200,000 clones, of which around 89% were detected only once. The ten largest clones represent around 8.4% of the sample. The sequencing sample was made of PBMCs or T cells enriched from blood (not recorded which). The receptors stem from a woman under 30 who had recovered from COVID-19.

This chain uses TRBV6-5 with TRBJ1-1; unclear D gene. This CDR3 comprises 15 residues. Germline values: CDR1 MNHEY, CDR2 SVGAGI. V gave up 2 bases and J gave up 1 base, with 11 bases separating them. DNA of the CDR3: TGTGCCAGCAGTTACGGAGTCACCCCGAACACTGAAGCTTTCTTT. Translated, it gives CASSYGVTPNTEAFF.

This clone was picked up one time. The chain combines TRBV6-6 with TRBJ2-2; the D gene is possibly TRBD1 (6 bases). The V end was cut by 6 bases, the J end by 0 bases, with 14 bases between. From germline, CDR1 is MNHNY and CDR2 SVGAGI (reference sequence). The CDR3 extends over 16 amino acids. CDR3 region: CASRRAGQTNTGELFF. In DNA, the CDR3 is TGTGCCAGCAGACGAGCTGGACAGACGAACACCGGGGAGCTGTTTTTT.

J is TRBJ1-4 and V is TRBV9, with D perhaps TRBD1 (5 bases). Germline values: CDR1 SGDLS, CDR2 YYNGEE. Deletions cut 4 bases from V and 7 bases from J, with 11 bases between. The CDR3 sequence is 13 residues long. CDR3 in amino acids: CASSLGRTEKLFF. CDR3 in DNA: TGTGCCAGCAGCTTGGGGCGGACTGAAAAACTGTTTTTT.

This clone came up once. The chain links TRBV5-1 to TRBJ2-5; 10 nucleotides match TRBD1. CDR1 and CDR2 from the germline V gene are SGHRS and YFSETQ. Trimming removed 4 bases from V and 5 bases from J; junction bases left unmatched: 5. This CDR3 has 14 residues. The CDR3 is CASSTTGGYETQYF. The CDR3 DNA reads TGCGCCAGCAGCACGACAGGGGGCTATGAGACCCAGTACTTC.

The chain employs TRBV12-3 or TRBV12-4 and TRBJ2-1; TRBD2 agrees at 7 bases. V trimming: 10 bases; J trimming: 9 bases; junction bases outside the gene matches: 6. The CDR3 has 11 residues. The CDR3 loop is CATLGEGEQFF. The CDR3 region has the DNA TGTGCCACCTTGGGGGAGGGTGAGCAGTTCTTC.

V gene TRBV5-1 combines with J gene TRBJ2-1; 8 nucleotides line up with TRBD1. Trimming took 4 bases from V and 3 from J; bases not matched to a gene: 3. Germline CDR1 is SGHRS and CDR2 is YFSETQ. The CDR3 is 14 residues long. The CDR3 nucleotides read TGCGCCAGCAGCGAGACAGGGGACTACAATGAGCAGTTCTTC. Its translation is CASSETGDYNEQFF.

The chain is built from TRBV6-5 and TRBJ1-2; TRBD1 is a possible D gene (6 bases). Trimming left V 0 bases short and J 9 bases short, with 14 bases between. The CDR3 length is 14 residues. Germline V CDR1 and CDR2: MNHEY, SVGAGI. In nucleotides, the CDR3 is TGTGCCAGCAGTTACTCGAGATGGGGGCATAGCTACACCTTC. The encoded protein is CASSYSRWGHSYTF.

This clone was seen more than once but under ten times. This rearrangement joins TRBV5-1 to TRBJ2-3; tentative D call: TRBD1 (5 bases). The CDR3 has 16 amino acids. Trimming stripped 4 bases from V and 1 base from J, with 16 bases between. The germline V gene has CDR1 SGHRS and CDR2 YFSETQ. The CDR3 loop reads CASSRGTQGGTDTQYF. In nucleotides, the CDR3 is TGCGCCAGCAGCCGAGGCACGCAGGGTGGCACAGATACGCAGTATTTT.

This chain links TRBV9 with TRBJ2-7; 9 bases line up with TRBD1. Germline V lookup: CDR1 SGDLS, CDR2 YYNGEE. V gave up 4 bases and J gave up 0 bases; unmatched junction bases: 11. This CDR3 contains 17 residues. CDR3 in amino acids: CASSPRLQGQGSYEQYF. DNA of the CDR3: TGTGCCAGCAGCCCCCGTTTGCAGGGACAGGGCTCCTACGAGCAGTACTTC.

V and J are TRBV9 and TRBJ1-5; D is ambiguous. The germline CDR1 and CDR2 sequences are SGDLS and YYNGEE. Trimming shortened V by 4 bases and J by 8 bases, and 16 bases separated the two germline ends. There are 14 residues in the CDR3. In DNA form, the CDR3 reads TGTGCCAGCAGCATAGGCGATTTCGGGGAGCCCCAGCATTTT. Amino acid sequence: CASSIGDFGEPQHF.

The chain links TRBV11-2 to TRBJ1-1; TRBD1 matches at 9 bases. Germline V gives CDR1 SGHAT, CDR2 FQNNGV. The CDR3 sequence is 17 residues long. V shed 5 bases and J 0 bases; nucleotides not matched to a gene: 10. This chain's CDR3 is CASSPWPQGAMNTEAFF. The DNA of the CDR3 is TGTGCCAGCAGCCCGTGGCCACAGGGGGCCATGAACACTGAAGCTTTCTTT.

A single count supports this clone. The chain uses TRBV7-9 and TRBJ1-3; TRBD1 matches at 8 bases. CDR3 length: 16 amino acids. Germline CDR1 reads SEHNR; CDR2 reads FQNEAQ (reference sequence). J lost 3 bases, V lost 2 bases, and 6 bases had no gene match. Here the CDR3 DNA reads TGTGCCAGCAGCTTATGGGGCAGGGGGCTTGGAAACACCATATATTTT. As protein: CASSLWGRGLGNTIYF.

This chain uses TRBV25-1 with TRBJ1-4; D not resolved. CDR3 length: 14 residues. The germline V and J ends were trimmed by 1 base and 5 bases, with 8 bases remaining between them. Germline CDR1 is MGHDK and CDR2 is SYGVNS. The CDR3, as DNA: TGTGCCAGCAGTGAATTTGGCAGGAATGAAAAACTGTTTTTT. It specifies CASSEFGRNEKLFF.

V gene TRBV5-6 combines with J gene TRBJ2-2; 10 bases fit TRBD1. The CDR3 has 15 residues. Trimming cost V 2 bases and J 5 bases; bases outside gene matches: 3. Looked up from germline, CDR1 is SGHDT and CDR2 is YYEEEE. CDR3: CASSFGTGVTGELFF. For the CDR3, the DNA is TGTGCCAGCAGCTTTGGGACAGGGGTGACCGGGGAGCTGTTTTTT.

This clone appeared a single time. The genes are TRBV9 and TRBJ1-2; no clear D. V lost 2 bases and J 7 bases, leaving 15 bases between the germline ends. The CDR3 runs 14 residues. From germline, CDR1 is SGDLS and CDR2 YYNGEE. CDR3 residues: CASSVANAGGGYTF. The CDR3 bases are TGTGCCAGCAGCGTCGCCAACGCGGGAGGTGGCTACACCTTC.

The rearrangement links TRBV3-1 (or the pseudogene TRBV3-2) to TRBJ2-3, with 7 positions matching TRBD1. J gave up 6 bases and V 1 base, and 7 bases lay outside the gene matches. The CDR3 covers 15 residues. Germline CDR1 and CDR2: LGHDT and YNNKEL (reference sequence). The DNA of the CDR3 is TGTGCCAGCAGCCAAGCGGTGAGGGGGCAGGATACGCAGTATTTT. It yields the protein CASSQAVRGQDTQYF.

The chain has TRBV2 and TRBJ1-2; D is possibly TRBD1 (5 bases). There are 14 residues in the CDR3. V gave up 4 bases and J gave up 4 bases, with 13 bases separating them. Germline assignment: CDR1 SNHLY and CDR2 FYNNEI. The CDR3 sequence: CASSGQTDSYGYTF. The CDR3 DNA sequence: TGTGCCAGCAGTGGACAGACAGATAGCTATGGCTACACCTTC.

This sequence joins TRBV28 and TRBJ1-2; 10 nucleotides line up with TRBD1. The CDR3 consists of 13 residues. V trimming: 6 bases; J trimming: 5 bases; junction bases outside the gene matches: 3. Per germline, CDR1 MDHEN and CDR2 SYDVKM. CDR3 in DNA: TGTGCCAGCAGACCGGGACAGGGGTATGGCTACACCTTC. It translates to CASRPGQGYGYTF.

V usage is TRBV7-3 and J usage is TRBJ2-1; D gene uncertain. The CDR3 covers 12 residues. V was cut by 5 bases and J by 10 bases, with 12 bases left in between. Germline V gene sequence: CDR1 SGHTA, CDR2 FQGTGA. CDR3 loop: CASSQSGLEQFF. In DNA, the CDR3 is TGTGCCAGCAGCCAATCGGGTTTGGAGCAGTTCTTC.

This chain links TRBV6-5 with TRBJ2-5; possible D gene TRBD2, 6 bases. Germline values: CDR1 MNHEY, CDR2 SVGAGI. The CDR3 loop spans 14 amino acids. The V end was cut by 6 bases, the J end by 5 bases, with 16 bases between. The CDR3 here is CASSWGRGRETQYF. CDR3 bases: TGTGCCAGCAGCTGGGGACGGGGGAGGGAGACCCAGTACTTC.

The V call is TRBV24-1, the J call TRBJ2-5; 7 bases fit TRBD1. Germline V gene data show CDR1 as KGHDR and CDR2 as SFDVKD. Trimming at V came to 4 bases and at J to 3 bases, leaving 10 bases not matched to a gene. The CDR3 consists of 16 residues. CDR3 loop: CATSDSPRTGEETQYF. The CDR3 DNA sequence: TGTGCCACCAGTGACTCGCCCCGGACAGGAGAAGAGACCCAGTACTTC.

The genes are TRBV3-1 (or the pseudogene TRBV3-2) and TRBJ2-2, with 8 bases lining up with TRBD1. The CDR3 extends over 17 amino acids. V lost 0 bases, J lost 3 bases, and 6 bases stayed unmatched. Germline assignment: CDR1 LGHDT and CDR2 YNNKEL (reference sequence). CDR3 in DNA: TGTGCCAGCAGCCAAGACAGACAGGGGTGGTACACCGGGGAGCTGTTTTTT. It is translated as CASSQDRQGWYTGELFF.

The V gene is TRBV9, the J gene TRBJ2-2; 8 bases match TRBD2. V was pared by 2 bases and J by 5 bases, with 14 bases of the junction left unmatched. Germline-derived CDR1 and CDR2 are SGDLS and YYNGEE. The CDR3 extends over 18 amino acids. In DNA, the CDR3 is TGTGCCAGCAGCGTCGGTAGCGGGGCCCCTAGAGGGACCGGGGAGCTGTTTTTT. It yields the protein CASSVGSGAPRGTGELFF.

This clone was counted between two and nine times. The V and J genes are TRBV28 and TRBJ1-1; 8 nucleotides line up with TRBD1. In germline, CDR1 is MDHEN, CDR2 SYDVKM. J was trimmed by 4 bases and V by 3 bases; bases with no gene match: 7. The CDR3 is made up of 15 amino acids. The chain's CDR3 is CASSFRRTGTTEAFF. In nucleotides, the CDR3 is TGTGCCAGCAGTTTCAGGAGGACAGGGACCACTGAAGCTTTCTTT.

The rearrangement uses TRBV19 and TRBJ2-2, with 7 positions matching TRBD1. Germline values: CDR1 LNHDA, CDR2 SQIVND (reference sequence). This CDR3 region has 15 residues. The V segment lost 7 bases and the J segment 4 bases; nucleotides outside the gene matches: 9. Here the CDR3 DNA reads TGTGCCAGTAAGAGACAGGGCACGGGCACCGGGGAGCTGTTTTTT. Its translation is CASKRQGTGTGELFF.

A few counts support this clone. The genes are TRBV21-1 and TRBJ1-4; the table's D call TRBD1 went unverified against the DNA. TRBV21-1 is annotated as a pseudogene. The length of the CDR3 is 13 residues. CDR3 sequence: CASKGVTGEKLFF. As DNA, the CDR3 is TGTGCCAGCAAGGGGGTAACGGGGGAAAAACTGTTTTTT.

V gene TRBV7-2 combines with J gene TRBJ2-1; D not resolved. Per the germline V gene, CDR1 is SGHTA and CDR2 is FQGNSA. The V and J ends lost 3 bases and 10 bases respectively, with 10 bases between them. CDR3 length: 12 residues. CDR3 amino acids: CASSFLANEQFF. The CDR3, as DNA: TGTGCCAGCAGCTTTTTAGCTAACGAGCAGTTCTTC. The variable domain in full, with the rest retrieved from reference TRBV7-2 and TRBJ2-1, is GAGVSQSPSNKVTEKGKDVELRCDPISGHTALYWYRQSLGQGLEFLIYFQGNSAPDKSGLPSDRFSAERTGGSVSTLTIQRTQQEDSAVYLCASSFLANEQFFGPGTRLTVL.

In this sample, this clone turned up once. The rearrangement links TRBV6-5 to TRBJ2-1, with TRBD1 matching over 10 bases. J gave up 11 bases and V 5 bases, and 9 bases lay outside the gene matches. This CDR3 is built from 14 residues. Germline loops: CDR1 MNHEY, CDR2 SVGAGI. The CDR3 reads CASSRQGAYGKQFF. The CDR3 DNA follows: TGTGCCAGCAGTCGACAGGGGGCTTATGGAAAGCAGTTCTTC.

Concerning this clone: Distinct nucleotide sequences in the sample also encode this CDR3. This sequence joins TRBV2 and TRBJ1-1; D may be TRBD1 (5 bases). Per germline, CDR1 SNHLY and CDR2 FYNNEI. CDR3 size: 13 residues. V was cut by 3 bases and J by 1 base, with 6 bases left in between. The DNA for the CDR3 is TGTGCCAGCAGTGATGACAGGAACACTGAAGCTTTCTTT. Its protein is CASSDDRNTEAFF. The variable domain in full, with the rest retrieved from reference TRBV2 and TRBJ1-1, is EPEVTQTPSHQVTQMGQEVILRCVPISNHLYFYWYRQILGQKVEFLVSFYNNEISEKSEIFDDQFSVERPDGSNFTLKIRSTKLEDSAMYFCASSDDRNTEAFFGQGTRLTVV.

This chain connects TRBV28 to TRBJ1-3, with a weak D call TRBD1 (6 bases). Per germline, CDR1 MDHEN and CDR2 SYDVKM. Trimming pared 9 bases from V and 4 bases from J, leaving 13 bases between. The CDR3 is made up of 13 amino acids. The CDR3 region is CASATGFGNTIYF. CDR3 bases: TGTGCCAGTGCCACAGGGTTCGGAAACACCATATATTTT.